This T cell receptor (beta chain) was sequenced for a study of identical twins. Each cDNA held unique molecular identifiers, and template switching gave it a universal primer site. TCRdb passed the 5' RACE reads through MiXCR, listing each CDR3 protein once. The repertoire includes some 1,700,000 distinct CDR3 sequences, about 30% of them detected once, and under 0.35% sits in the top ten. Donors were all healthy Caucasians. Study-level results: The study found excess low generation probability among twin-shared out-of-frame alpha sequences. A lower insertion count was a feature of abundant cord blood beta clonotypes, with no such feature in memory repertoires.

This clonotype has just one count. Its antigen remains unknown. From germline, CDR1 is LNHDA and CDR2 SQIVND (reference sequence). Losses at the gene ends were 5 bases for V and 7 bases for J; bases not matched to a gene: 5. CDR3 length equals 14 residues. Sample: cord blood. V and J are TRBV19 and TRBJ2-2, with TRBD2 matching 9 bases. This clonotype was sampled from a newborn girl in good health. This CDR3 reads CASSLAGVVGELFF. The CDR3 bases are TGTGCCAGTAGTTTAGCGGGAGTGGTCGGGGAGCTGTTTTTT.